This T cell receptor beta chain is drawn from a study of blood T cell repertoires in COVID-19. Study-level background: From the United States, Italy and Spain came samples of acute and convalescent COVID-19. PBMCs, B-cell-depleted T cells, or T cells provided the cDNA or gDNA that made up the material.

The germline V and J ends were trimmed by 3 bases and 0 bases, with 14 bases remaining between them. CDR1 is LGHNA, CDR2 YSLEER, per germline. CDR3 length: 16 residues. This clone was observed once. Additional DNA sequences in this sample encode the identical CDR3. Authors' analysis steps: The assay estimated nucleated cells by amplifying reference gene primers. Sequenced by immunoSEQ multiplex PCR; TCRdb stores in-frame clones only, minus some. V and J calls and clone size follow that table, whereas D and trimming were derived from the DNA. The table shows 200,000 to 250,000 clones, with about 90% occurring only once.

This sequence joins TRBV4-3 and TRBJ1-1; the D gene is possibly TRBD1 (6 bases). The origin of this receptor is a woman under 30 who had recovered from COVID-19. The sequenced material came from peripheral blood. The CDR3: CASSQDSGGLNTEAFF. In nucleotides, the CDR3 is TGCGCCAGCAGCCAGGACAGCGGGGGGCTGAACACTGAAGCTTTCTTT.